What follows are 29 T cell receptor beta chains derived from one specimen sequenced in a study of cytomegalovirus exposure and HLA in healthy donors. PCR used 60 Vbeta primers and 13 Jbeta primers. Repertoires were generated with immunoSEQ multiplex PCR, while TCRdb's copy carries only in-frame clones and drops some. The sample includes about 100,000 clones, about 75% of them seen just once. The sequencing sample was made of PBMCs. Receptor source: a man aged 45-60 years in good health and CMV-seronegative.

The chain combines TRBV7-2 with TRBJ1-2, with TRBD1 matching 8 bases. V lost 5 bases and J lost 2; bases outside the gene matches: 7. There are 15 residues in the CDR3. The germline V gene encodes CDR1 SGHTA and CDR2 FQGNSA. The CDR3: CASSPSRGPNYGYTF. The CDR3 bases are TGTGCCAGCAGCCCCAGCAGGGGGCCCAACTATGGCTACACCTTC.

This rearrangement joins TRBV28 to TRBJ2-5; TRBD2 matches 15 bases. CDR1 is MDHEN and CDR2 is SYDVKM in the germline V gene. V shed 4 bases, J shed 4 bases, and the junction held 10 bases outside the gene matches. The CDR3 spans 18 residues. The CDR3 is CASSSGLAGGGISETQYF. The CDR3 DNA follows: TGTGCCAGCAGTTCGGGACTAGCGGGAGGTGGCATATCAGAGACCCAGTACTTC.

This chain connects TRBV19 to TRBJ2-3; the D gene is possibly TRBD2 (7 bases). Germline loops: CDR1 LNHDA, CDR2 SQIVND (reference sequence). The V end lost 6 bases, the J end lost 5 bases, and 18 bases lay between the germline ends. The CDR3 runs to 15 residues. CDR3 coding DNA: TGTGCCAGTAGCACCGGGGGGCGATTGGGAGATACGCAGTATTTT. It yields the protein CASSTGGRLGDTQYF. The whole variable domain, remainder taken from reference TRBV19 and TRBJ2-3, is DGGITQSPKYLFRKEGQNVTLSCEQNLNHDAMYWYRQDPGQGLRLIYYSQIVNDFQKGDIAEGYSVSREKKESFPLTVTSAQKNPTAFYLCASSTGGRLGDTQYFGPGTRLTVL.

V is TRBV6-1 and J is TRBJ2-1; TRBD2 is a possible D gene (6 bases). V was cut by 0 bases and J by 8 bases, with 14 bases left in between. The germline V gene encodes CDR1 MNHNS and CDR2 SASEGT. This CDR3 is built from 15 residues. The CDR3 sequence is CASSEAGTAVHEQFF. The CDR3 nucleotides read TGTGCCAGCAGTGAAGCCGGGACTGCGGTACATGAGCAGTTCTTC.

This clone was seen more than once but under ten times. The genes are TRBV5-1 and TRBJ2-5, with D hard to call. Looked up from germline, CDR1 is SGHRS and CDR2 is YFSETQ. V was clipped by 0 bases and J by 2 bases, with 8 bases between them. CDR3 length equals 14 residues. CDR3 amino acids: CASSLGLPQETQYF. The DNA of the CDR3 is TGCGCCAGCAGCTTGGGACTCCCTCAAGAGACCCAGTACTTC.

The chain recombines TRBV5-8 with TRBJ2-5; perhaps TRBD1 as D (6 bases). Germline V CDR1 and CDR2: SGHTS, YDEGEE. The CDR3 is 15 residues long. Trimming removed 3 bases at V and 1 base at J, with 13 bases between. Here the CDR3 reads CASSSSRTAQETQYF. CDR3 coding DNA: TGTGCCAGCAGCTCGAGCCGGACAGCCCAAGAGACCCAGTACTTC.

V and J are TRBV7-2 and TRBJ2-3; D might be TRBD2 (5 bases). The V end lost 4 bases, the J end lost 0 bases, and 14 bases lay between the germline ends. Germline CDR1 is SGHTA and CDR2 is FQGNSA. This CDR3 region has 16 residues. The CDR3 here is CASSWGGGFSTDTQYF. DNA for the CDR3: TGTGCCAGCAGCTGGGGTGGCGGGTTTAGCACAGATACGCAGTATTTT. The variable domain in full, with the rest retrieved from reference TRBV7-2 and TRBJ2-3, is GAGVSQSPSNKVTEKGKDVELRCDPISGHTALYWYRQSLGQGLEFLIYFQGNSAPDKSGLPSDRFSAERTGGSVSTLTIQRTQQEDSAVYLCASSWGGGFSTDTQYFGPGTRLTVL.

The rearrangement joins TRBV11-2 to TRBJ2-7; D not resolved. CDR1 SGHAT and CDR2 FQNNGV come from the germline V gene. CDR3 length: 11 residues. V lost 5 bases to trimming and J lost 2 bases, with 4 bases between them. The CDR3 region is CASSRAYEQYF. In DNA, the CDR3 is TGTGCCAGCAGCCGAGCCTACGAGCAGTACTTC.

CDR3 residues: CASSVESGTSGGMLDTGELFF. The DNA for the CDR3 is TGTGCCAGCAGCGTAGAGTCGGGGACTAGCGGGGGCATGTTGGACACCGGGGAGCTGTTTTTT. The chain is built from TRBV9 and TRBJ2-2; the match to TRBD2 covers 14 bases. Germline V gene lookup returns CDR1 SGDLS and CDR2 YYNGEE. V dropped 0 bases and J dropped 3; count of bases not matched to a gene: 13. The CDR3 consists of 21 residues.

The chain joins TRBV28 to TRBJ2-7; the D gene is possibly TRBD2 (7 bases). V shed 3 bases and J shed 0 bases, with 18 bases lying between them. Looked up from germline, CDR1 is MDHEN and CDR2 is SYDVKM. The CDR3 runs 17 residues. The CDR3 here is CASSFLHGGGPSYEQYF. DNA for the CDR3: TGTGCCAGCAGTTTCCTCCATGGGGGGGGGCCCTCCTACGAGCAGTACTTC. Complete variable domain (other parts from reference TRBV28 and TRBJ2-7): DVKVTQSSRYLVKRTGEKVFLECVQDMDHENMFWYRQDPGLGLRLIYFSYDVKMKEKGDIPEGYSVSREKKERFSLILESASTNQTSMYLCASSFLHGGGPSYEQYFGPGTRLTVT.

This sequence joins TRBV4-1 and TRBJ1-2; 7 positions agree with TRBD1. CDR3 length: 16 residues. Germline V CDR1 and CDR2: MGHRA, YSYEKL. Trimming removed 6 bases from V and 5 bases from J; junction bases left unmatched: 15. As DNA, the CDR3 is TGCGCCAGCAGACCTATGGAGCAGGGGGATAGGTATGGCTACACCTTC. This codes for CASRPMEQGDRYGYTF.

A few counts support this clone. V and J are TRBV6-1 and TRBJ1-2, with D tentatively TRBD1 (5 bases). Germline V gives CDR1 MNHNS, CDR2 SASEGT. CDR3 length equals 14 residues. Trimming stripped 7 bases from V and 6 bases from J, with 18 bases between. DNA of the CDR3: TGTGCCAGCAAGGTTGGGGCAGGGCCCGATGGCTACACCTTC. It encodes CASKVGAGPDGYTF.

Concerning this clone itself: The same CDR3 also results from other DNA sequences found in this sample. This chain connects TRBV30 to TRBJ2-7, with TRBD2 as a possible D gene (5 bases). CDR3 length: 13 amino acids. V was trimmed by 2 bases and J by 0 bases, leaving 8 bases between them. CDR1 and CDR2 from the germline V gene are GTSNPN and SVGIG (reference sequence). CDR3 DNA sequence: TGTGCCTGGAGTCGGGGTAGCTCCTACGAGCAGTACTTC. Translating gives CAWSRGSSYEQYF.

The chain recombines TRBV6-5 with TRBJ2-5; a weak D match, TRBD2 (5 bases). The length of the CDR3 is 13 residues. Germline CDR1 reads MNHEY; CDR2 reads SVGAGI. With 7 bases removed from V and 9 bases from J, the gap between germline ends came to 18 bases. The chain's CDR3 is CASTATRSGAQYF. The CDR3 DNA is TGTGCCAGCACCGCTACGAGGTCCGGGGCCCAGTACTTC.

The chain employs TRBV10-2 and TRBJ2-7, with D maybe TRBD1 (6 bases). V was shortened by 3 bases and J by 3 bases, with 12 bases between the two germline ends. There are 14 residues in the CDR3. Germline V gene data show CDR1 as WSHSY and CDR2 as SAAADI. The CDR3 loop is CASSEGQNSYEQYF. The CDR3 DNA follows: TGCGCCAGCAGTGAAGGACAGAATAGCTACGAGCAGTACTTC.

There are a few counts of this clone. The genes are TRBV7-8 and TRBJ1-5; D gene ambiguous. Trimming took off 4 bases at V and 1 base at J, with 11 bases between the two ends. The CDR3 has 15 residues. Germline lookup yields CDR1 SGHVS and CDR2 FQNEAQ. The CDR3: CASSSGGKSNQPQHF. The CDR3 DNA reads TGTGCCAGCAGCTCGGGAGGAAAGAGCAATCAGCCCCAGCATTTT.

This rearrangement joins TRBV5-5 to TRBJ1-5, with D unclear. Per germline, CDR1 SGHKS and CDR2 YYEKEE (reference sequence). Trimming left V 4 bases short and J 0 bases short, with 5 bases between. This CDR3 is built from 13 residues. In nucleotides, the CDR3 is TGTGCCAGCAGCCTTTATAGCAATCAGCCCCAGCATTTT. Amino acid sequence: CASSLYSNQPQHF.

In its sample, this clone was seen once. The chain is built from TRBV5-3 and TRBJ2-7; TRBD1 matches 11 bases. TRBV5-3 is marked as an open reading frame, function uncertain. V dropped 4 bases and J dropped 1; count of bases not matched to a gene: 13. The CDR3 runs 18 residues. CDR3 nucleotide sequence: TGTGCCAGAAGCCTTCTGCCCGGACAGGGGGCTCGGTCCTACGAGCAGTACTTC. It yields the protein CARSLLPGQGARSYEQYF.

The gene calls are TRBV28 and TRBJ2-1; 7 nucleotides align to TRBD1. The J segment lost 9 bases and the V segment lost 7 bases, leaving 9 bases of the junction unmatched. CDR3 length equals 13 residues. Germline CDR1 reads MDHEN; CDR2 reads SYDVKM. This CDR3 is CASKLDRAGEQFF. Written as DNA, the CDR3 is TGTGCCAGCAAACTCGACAGGGCTGGTGAGCAGTTCTTC.

The chain employs TRBV15 and TRBJ2-5; 7 bases agree with TRBD2. Germline CDR1 and CDR2: LNHNV and YYDKDF (reference sequence). V lost 11 bases, J lost 4 bases, and 13 bases stayed unmatched. The CDR3 totals 14 residues. The CDR3 DNA follows: TGTGCCTCCCTGGCCGGGGGGTCAGCAGAGACCCAGTACTTC. Its translation: CASLAGGSAETQYF.

The gene calls are TRBV29-1 and TRBJ2-7, with 7 bases fitting TRBD1. CDR1 and CDR2 from the germline V gene are SQVTM and ANQGSEA. The CDR3 consists of 15 residues. Trimming removed 6 bases from V and 7 bases from J; junction bases left unmatched: 18. DNA of the CDR3: TGCAGCGTGAAAATGGTGGGAACAGGGGCTGAGGAGCAGTACTTC. Translated, it gives CSVKMVGTGAEEQYF.

J is TRBJ2-1 and V is TRBV7-9; 7 bases align to TRBD2. V trimming: 5 bases; J trimming: 2 bases; junction bases outside the gene matches: 12. CDR3 size: 17 residues. Germline CDR1 is SEHNR and CDR2 is FQNEAQ (reference sequence). This CDR3 is CASSRRVASGTYNEQFF. The DNA for the CDR3 is TGTGCCAGCAGCCGGCGGGTGGCTAGCGGAACCTACAATGAGCAGTTCTTC.

V and J are TRBV19 and TRBJ2-1, with TRBD2 as a possible D gene (7 bases). The V and J ends lost 8 bases and 2 bases respectively, with 16 bases between them. Germline V gene lookup returns CDR1 LNHDA and CDR2 SQIVND (reference sequence). The CDR3 has 15 residues. The CDR3 protein is CASGGRGNPYNEQFF. The CDR3 DNA reads as TGTGCCAGTGGAGGGAGGGGGAATCCCTACAATGAGCAGTTCTTC.

The chain joins TRBV19 to TRBJ2-2, with a possible D match to TRBD1 (6 bases). Germline CDR1 and CDR2: LNHDA and SQIVND (reference sequence). Trimming took off 7 bases at V and 6 bases at J, with 9 bases between the two ends. This CDR3 contains 12 residues. CDR3 region: CASMGASGELFF. Here the CDR3 DNA reads TGTGCCAGTATGGGGGCGTCCGGGGAGCTGTTTTTT.

In this sample, this clone turned up once. The V and J genes are TRBV15 and TRBJ1-4; the D gene is possibly TRBD1 (5 bases). CDR3 length: 15 residues. Germline CDR1 reads LNHNV; CDR2 reads YYDKDF (reference sequence). The V end lost 0 bases, the J end lost 7 bases, and 12 bases lay between the germline ends. This CDR3 is CATSRDGGRAEKLFF. CDR3 in DNA: TGTGCCACCAGCAGAGATGGGGGGAGGGCTGAAAAACTGTTTTTT.

In regard to this clone: This CDR3 is also generated by other DNA sequences in the sample. The chain is built from TRBV5-1 and TRBJ2-7; TRBD1 agrees at 7 bases. The CDR3 extends over 15 amino acids. Germline CDR1 SGHRS, CDR2 YFSETQ. J was trimmed by 3 bases and V by 2 bases; bases with no gene match: 8. This CDR3 is CASSFGLTGHYEQYF. CDR3 nucleotides: TGCGCCAGCAGCTTCGGGCTGACAGGGCACTACGAGCAGTACTTC.

The rearrangement uses TRBV5-4 and TRBJ2-7; D is possibly TRBD2 (6 bases). Germline loops: CDR1 SGHNT, CDR2 YYREEE (reference sequence). V dropped 3 bases and J dropped 4 bases, with 14 bases sitting between them. CDR3 length: 14 amino acids. In nucleotides, the CDR3 is TGTGCCAGCAGCTACGGGACTCTACAGTACGAGCAGTACTTC. Protein product: CASSYGTLQYEQYF.

This chain links TRBV11-2 with TRBJ1-3; D not resolved. Per germline, CDR1 SGHAT and CDR2 FQNNGV. This CDR3 has 14 residues. The V gene lost 2 bases and the J gene lost 4 bases, with 9 bases spanning the gap. The CDR3 spells CASSLSRNGNTIYF. The CDR3 DNA reads TGTGCCAGCAGCTTAAGCAGGAACGGAAACACCATATATTTT.

The V call is TRBV6-5, the J call TRBJ2-5; D remains unclear. The CDR3 extends over 12 amino acids. Deletions cut 9 bases from V and 1 base from J, with 9 bases between. CDR1 and CDR2 (germline): MNHEY, SVGAGI. DNA for the CDR3: TGTGCCAGTAAGACTGTCCAAGAGACCCAGTACTTC. This gives the protein CASKTVQETQYF.